The 17 T cell receptor beta chains below were found in one sample sequenced in a study of shared clonotypes between healthy human individuals. Profiling relied on immunoSEQ multiplex PCR, and the TCRdb table lists in-frame clones only, not all of them. The top ten hold less than 2% of the sample, which has more than 2 million clones, just under 95% seen once. Selected positively for CCR7 and CD45RO-negative, naive CD8 cells excluded terminally differentiated effector memory CD45RA+ cells. The sequencing input was naive CD8+ T cells from PBMCs. All receptors come from a man in his late teens or twenties in good health. Some clones in this sample may be carry-over from other donors' samples.

V and J are TRBV27 and TRBJ2-7; 9 bases match TRBD2. The CDR3 is 16 amino acids. Unmatched junction bases numbered 9, after V lost 2 bases and J lost 4 bases. CDR1 MNHEY and CDR2 SMNVEV come from the germline V gene (reference sequence). CDR3 nucleotides: TGTGCCAGCAGTTTAGAATCTAGCGGGACTCAGTACGAGCAGTACTTC. This sequence encodes CASSLESSGTQYEQYF.

This chain uses TRBV20-1 with TRBJ1-1; D is uncertain. The CDR3 spans 11 residues. The V gene's germline CDR1 is DFQATT and CDR2 SNEGSKA (reference sequence). V was cut by 5 bases and J by 11 bases, with 15 bases left in between. CDR3 in DNA: TGCAGTGCTGAAAACGGCGGTGAGGCTTTCTTT. Protein: CSAENGGEAFF.

The rearrangement links TRBV28 to TRBJ2-7; 7 positions agree with TRBD1. The trim removed 6 bases at V and 4 bases at J, leaving 9 bases unmatched. This CDR3 spans 14 amino acids. Germline CDR1 reads MDHEN; CDR2 reads SYDVKM. The CDR3 DNA sequence: TGTGCCAGCAGATCCCAGGGGGACCTTTACGAGCAGTACTTC. Residues: CASRSQGDLYEQYF.

A remark on this clone: The sample holds other DNA sequences that translate to the same CDR3. This rearrangement joins TRBV19 to TRBJ1-1; the D gene is possibly TRBD1 (5 bases). The CDR3 sequence is 15 residues long. V was trimmed by 3 bases and J by 0 bases, leaving 11 bases between them. The germline V gene encodes CDR1 LNHDA and CDR2 SQIVND (reference sequence). The CDR3 here is CASSMVGLMNTEAFF. CDR3 coding DNA: TGTGCCAGTAGTATGGTGGGGCTGATGAACACTGAAGCTTTCTTT.

The chain carries TRBV7-8 and TRBJ1-5, with a possible D match to TRBD1 (6 bases). Germline V gene data show CDR1 as SGHVS and CDR2 as FQNEAQ. Trimming removed 1 base at V and 3 bases at J, with 19 bases between. The CDR3 length is 18 residues. CDR3 sequence (DNA): TGTGCCAGCAGCTTAGATCGCAGGGGTTCGACACTCAATCAGCCCCAGCATTTT. Residues: CASSLDRRGSTLNQPQHF.

The chain carries TRBV9 and TRBJ2-1; D perhaps matches TRBD2 (5 bases). The CDR3 sequence is 13 residues long. V lost 3 bases, J lost 8 bases, and 12 bases lay in between. The germline V gene encodes CDR1 SGDLS and CDR2 YYNGEE. The CDR3 loop reads CASSAGGLYEQFF. CDR3 nucleotides: TGTGCCAGCAGCGCGGGTGGACTTTATGAGCAGTTCTTC.

This rearrangement joins TRBV28 to TRBJ2-7; D is ambiguous. The CDR3 runs 11 residues. Germline V gene sequence: CDR1 MDHEN, CDR2 SYDVKM. The V and J ends lost 6 bases and 2 bases respectively, with 5 bases between them. The CDR3 loop reads CASRSAYEQYF. The CDR3 nucleotides read TGTGCCAGCAGATCGGCCTACGAGCAGTACTTC.

The chain joins TRBV25-1 to TRBJ1-1; D is uncertain. CDR1 is MGHDK and CDR2 is SYGVNS in the germline V gene. V was clipped by 6 bases and J by 8 bases, with 13 bases between them. This CDR3 is built from 12 residues. The CDR3 loop is CASRLSNREAFF. The CDR3 DNA reads TGTGCCAGCAGGCTCTCGAACCGGGAAGCTTTCTTT.

J is TRBJ1-3 and V is TRBV9, with TRBD1 identical over 7 bases. The V segment lost 3 bases and the J segment 0 bases; nucleotides outside the gene matches: 12. CDR3 size: 18 residues. Germline V gene lookup returns CDR1 SGDLS and CDR2 YYNGEE. The CDR3 loop reads CASSAGQIQDYSGNTIYF. The CDR3 region has the DNA TGTGCCAGCAGCGCGGGACAGATCCAGGATTACTCTGGAAACACCATATATTTT.

J is TRBJ2-7 and V is TRBV29-1, with D possibly called TRBD1 or TRBD2 (5 bases each). The CDR3 loop spans 12 amino acids. CDR1 and CDR2 from the germline V gene are SQVTM and ANQGSEA. Trimming pared 6 bases from V and 2 bases from J, leaving 11 bases between. The CDR3, as DNA: TGCAGCGTAACGGGACCGACCTACGAGCAGTACTTC. It yields the protein CSVTGPTYEQYF.

The V call is TRBV9, the J call TRBJ2-1; weak D call: TRBD2 (7 bases). V lost 3 bases to trimming and J lost 10 bases, with 20 bases between them. CDR3 length: 15 residues. The V gene's germline CDR1 is SGDLS and CDR2 YYNGEE. The CDR3 coding sequence is TGTGCCAGCAGCGCTCAGGGAGGGGGATGGGAAGAGCAGTTCTTC. Its translation: CASSAQGGGWEEQFF.

The rearrangement joins TRBV19 to TRBJ1-1; D is unclear. Germline CDR1 reads LNHDA; CDR2 reads SQIVND (reference sequence). CDR3 length: 14 residues. V was pared by 5 bases and J by 1 base, with 11 bases between. DNA for the CDR3: TGTGCCAGTAGTCTGCGGGGAGGGAACACTGAAGCTTTCTTT. Its protein is CASSLRGGNTEAFF.

This clone was counted between two and nine times. The CDR3 is CASSDRTGGTEAFF. The CDR3 nucleotides are TGTGCCAGCAGCGACCGGACAGGGGGTACTGAAGCTTTCTTT. The chain uses TRBV7-9 and TRBJ1-1; 10 positions agree with TRBD1. Trimming cost V 5 bases and J 5 bases; bases outside gene matches: 5. The germline V gene has CDR1 SEHNR and CDR2 FQNEAQ (reference sequence). The CDR3 is 14 residues long.

The chain is built from TRBV28 and TRBJ1-5, with D hard to call. The CDR3 has 14 residues. V lost 9 bases to trimming and J lost 4 bases, with 16 bases between them. Germline V gene sequence: CDR1 MDHEN, CDR2 SYDVKM. CDR3 DNA: TGTGCCAGTTGTACGACGTCGCTTAATCAGCCCCAGCATTTT. As protein: CASCTTSLNQPQHF.

This chain links TRBV5-6 with TRBJ1-1; perhaps TRBD1 as D (5 bases). This CDR3 is 12 amino acids long. The V and J ends lost 4 bases and 5 bases respectively, with 9 bases between them. Germline V CDR1 and CDR2: SGHDT, YYEEEE. The CDR3 nucleotides are TGTGCCAGCAGCATTGAGGGGACTGAAGCTTTCTTT. Its translation is CASSIEGTEAFF.

The chain joins TRBV5-8 to TRBJ1-5, with 8 bases lining up with TRBD1. V trimming: 5 bases; J trimming: 4 bases; junction bases outside the gene matches: 5. The CDR3 is 14 residues long. In germline, CDR1 is SGHTS, CDR2 YDEGEE. The chain's CDR3 is CASRSDRGNQPQHF. The CDR3, as DNA: TGTGCCAGCAGATCAGACAGGGGAAATCAGCCCCAGCATTTT.

The rearrangement links TRBV4-1 to TRBJ2-7; 9 bases line up with TRBD1. V lost 1 base and J lost 4; bases outside the gene matches: 11. Germline V gene data show CDR1 as MGHRA and CDR2 as YSYEKL. This CDR3 is 17 amino acids long. The CDR3 spells CASSQGGRDRAGYEQYF. The CDR3 DNA reads as TGCGCCAGCAGCCAAGGGGGGCGGGACAGGGCTGGTTACGAGCAGTACTTC.